This T cell receptor beta chain was identified during a study of OX40 agonist ivuxolimab in advanced cancers. Turning to the study itself: Age averaged around 59 years (range roughly 20 to 90), and about 86% were male.

The data were produced by immunoSEQ multiplex PCR, yet TCRdb's version contains in-frame clones alone and is incomplete. The sample carries about 80,000 clones, 80% to 90% recorded once. Trimming took 0 bases from V and 1 from J, leaving 6 bases between them. This CDR3 is 14 amino acids long. From germline, CDR1 is MNHEY and CDR2 SVGAGI. The V call is TRBV6-5, the J call TRBJ1-1; D might be TRBD1 (6 bases). The clonotype originates from an adult with an advanced solid tumor such as melanoma, head and neck, liver or kidney cancer. Source: CD4+ or CD8+ T cells sorted from blood, taken in a trial of the OX40 agonist ivuxolimab. The CDR3 DNA is TGTGCCAGCAGTTACTCGACAGGGAACACTGAAGCTTTCTTT. Translated: CASSYSTGNTEAFF.